This T cell receptor beta chain was sequenced during a study of long-term antiretroviral therapy in people with HIV. Version v3.0 of the immunoSEQ assay ran at survey level. The repertoire was sequenced with immunoSEQ multiplex PCR; TCRdb's copy has only in-frame clones and lacks some. This sample has approximately 30,000 clones, with roughly 86% found just once. Comment on this clone: The antigen is undetermined.

Findings and limits, study-wide: Versus controls, repertoires in people with HIV had narrower CDR3 length ranges.

Trimming pared 1 base from V and 5 bases from J, leaving 2 bases between. Germline V gene lookup returns CDR1 KGHSH and CDR2 LQKENI. The CDR3 spans 11 residues. The specimen comprised unsorted PBMCs, sampled 0.8 years after starting antiretroviral therapy. This receptor was taken from a woman aged 25 to 39 with HIV. The genes are TRBV18 and TRBJ2-5; D remains ambiguous. This CDR3 is CASSPQETQYF. The DNA of the CDR3 is TGTGCCAGCTCACCACAGGAGACCCAGTACTTC.